The 19 T cell receptor beta chains below all came from one sample that was sequenced in a study of T-cell reconstitution after alpha-beta-depleted transplantation in children. Unique molecular identifiers were built into the TCRbeta library. TCRdb re-analysed the PCR reads in MiXCR, keeping a single row per CDR3 protein. The sample records 350,000 to 450,000 distinct CDR3 sequences, approximately 20% being singletons. Sequenced material: PBMCs from the stem cell graft donor, taken from the stem cell graft. The receptor source for this set is a human donor who donated a stem cell graft to a child with acute myeloid leukemia.

V is TRBV4-1 and J is TRBJ2-7; D gene uncertain. Looked up from germline, CDR1 is MGHRA and CDR2 is YSYEKL. This CDR3 is 13 amino acids long. The germline V and J ends were trimmed by 1 base and 3 bases, with 7 bases remaining between them. Here the CDR3 DNA reads TGCGCCAGCAGCCAAGGGGCCGGCTACGAGCAGTACTTC. Its translation: CASSQGAGYEQYF.

In this sample, this clonotype turned up a few times. The rearrangement uses TRBV18 and TRBJ1-1; D not certain. Per germline, CDR1 KGHSH and CDR2 LQKENI. Between the trimmed V and J ends, which lost 0 bases and 14 bases, there was a span of 4 bases. The CDR3 runs to 9 residues. This CDR3 is CASSPPLFF. Written as DNA, the CDR3 is TGTGCCAGCTCACCACCTTTATTCTTT.

In this sample, this clonotype turned up a few times. The chain employs TRBV20-1 and TRBJ2-1; TRBD2 might be the D (6 bases). V gave up 4 bases and J gave up 7 bases, with 17 bases separating them. In germline, CDR1 is DFQATT, CDR2 SNEGSKA (reference sequence). The length of the CDR3 is 14 residues. The CDR3 reads CSATEGRGLNEQFF. CDR3 bases: TGCAGTGCTACGGAGGGGCGGGGTCTGAATGAGCAGTTCTTC.

This clonotype was detected ten times or more. This sequence joins TRBV15 and TRBJ2-5, with D unclear. This CDR3 contains 11 residues. CDR1 and CDR2 from the germline V gene are LNHNV and YYDKDF (reference sequence). Deletions cut 3 bases from V and 10 bases from J, with 9 bases between. CDR3 DNA: TGTGCCACCAGCAGCTCCCTTGTCCAGTACTTC. It yields the protein CATSSSLVQYF. The entire variable domain, with the rest obtained from reference TRBV15 and TRBJ2-5, is as follows: DAMVIQNPRYQVTQFGKPVTLSCSQTLNHNVMYWYQQKSSQAPKLLFHYYDKDFNNEADTPDNFQSRRPNTSFCFLDIRSPGLGDTAMYLCATSSSLVQYFGPGTRLLVL.

The rearrangement links TRBV28 to TRBJ2-5; 9 bases map to TRBD1. This CDR3 contains 15 residues. J lost 5 bases, V lost 3 bases, and 7 bases had no gene match. Germline lookup yields CDR1 MDHEN and CDR2 SYDVKM. Here the CDR3 reads CASSFGWDRAETQYF. The CDR3 bases are TGTGCCAGCAGTTTCGGGTGGGACAGGGCTGAGACCCAGTACTTC.

This sequence joins TRBV7-8 and TRBJ2-3, with TRBD2 matching over 7 bases. V trimming: 0 bases; J trimming: 0 bases; junction bases outside the gene matches: 6. CDR3 size: 17 residues. The V gene's germline CDR1 is SGHVS and CDR2 FQNEAQ. This CDR3 reads CASSLAVVGGSTDTQYF. The CDR3 nucleotides read TGTGCCAGCAGCTTAGCGGTGGTGGGAGGGAGCACAGATACGCAGTATTTT.

The chain joins TRBV2 to TRBJ2-7; D gene uncertain. CDR1 SNHLY and CDR2 FYNNEI come from the germline V gene. This CDR3 is 13 amino acids long. V was trimmed by 4 bases and J by 6 bases, leaving 13 bases between them. The CDR3 region is CASSGGSAFEQYF. In DNA form, the CDR3 reads TGTGCCAGCAGTGGGGGATCGGCGTTCGAGCAGTACTTC.

This clonotype was picked up many times. The chain joins TRBV6-5 to TRBJ1-2; 7 bases are shared with TRBD1. This CDR3 spans 13 amino acids. The trim removed 4 bases at V and 8 bases at J, leaving 7 bases unmatched. CDR1 is MNHEY, CDR2 SVGAGI, per germline. The CDR3 here is CASSSRQGFGYTF. The CDR3 region has the DNA TGTGCCAGCAGTTCCCGACAGGGCTTCGGCTACACCTTC.

This clonotype has ten or more counts. This sequence joins TRBV25-1 and TRBJ2-1; D remains unclear. CDR3 length equals 12 residues. The germline V gene has CDR1 MGHDK and CDR2 SYGVNS. Deletions cut 0 bases from V and 7 bases from J, with 4 bases between. The CDR3 nucleotides are TGTGCCAGCAGTGAATACGTAAATGAGCAGTTCTTC. It translates to CASSEYVNEQFF. Together with reference TRBV25-1 and TRBJ2-1, the CDR3 gives the full variable domain: EADIYQTPRYLVIGTGKKITLECSQTMGHDKMYWYQQDPGMELHLIHYSYGVNSTEKGDLSSESTVSRIRTEHFPLTLESARPSHTSQYLCASSEYVNEQFFGPGTRLTVL.

This clonotype was seen a handful of times. This chain links TRBV7-2 with TRBJ2-1; a possible D gene is TRBD2 (5 bases). V dropped 5 bases and J dropped 8 bases, with 16 bases sitting between them. This CDR3 region has 14 residues. Looked up from germline, CDR1 is SGHTA and CDR2 is FQGNSA. The chain's CDR3 is CASSPRGSGDEQFF. The CDR3 bases are TGTGCCAGCAGCCCCCGGGGTAGTGGCGATGAGCAGTTCTTC.

This clonotype was observed a few times. This sequence joins TRBV4-3 and TRBJ2-1, with 10 bases matching TRBD2. Germline assignment: CDR1 LGHNA and CDR2 YSLEER. The CDR3 is 19 residues long. V lost 0 bases to trimming and J lost 6 bases; unmatched junction nucleotides: 14. The CDR3 region is CASSQEGLAKTSGGNEQFF. CDR3 nucleotides: TGCGCCAGCAGCCAAGAGGGACTAGCGAAGACTTCGGGGGGCAATGAGCAGTTCTTC.

This clonotype was seen a single time. The chain links TRBV5-1 to TRBJ2-5; 7 bases are a match to TRBD1. Trimming removed 4 bases from V and 2 bases from J; junction bases left unmatched: 8. The V gene's germline CDR1 is SGHRS and CDR2 YFSETQ. The CDR3 is made up of 15 amino acids. The CDR3 region is CASSRDSQEQETQYF. The CDR3, as DNA: TGCGCCAGCAGCCGGGACAGTCAAGAACAAGAGACCCAGTACTTC. The variable domain in full, with the rest retrieved from reference TRBV5-1 and TRBJ2-5, is KAGVTQTPRYLIKTRGQQVTLSCSPISGHRSVSWYQQTPGQGLQFLFEYFSETQRNKGNFPGRFSGRQFSNSRSEMNVSTLELGDSALYLCASSRDSQEQETQYFGPGTRLLVL.

This clonotype was found many times. The rearrangement uses TRBV12-3 or TRBV12-4 and TRBJ1-1, with 9 nucleotides matching TRBD1. The CDR3 sequence is 13 residues long. J lost 1 base, V lost 6 bases, and 0 bases had no gene match. This chain's CDR3 is CASRGQGNTEAFF. The CDR3, as DNA: TGTGCCAGCAGGGGACAGGGGAACACTGAAGCTTTCTTT.

The chain employs TRBV12-3 or TRBV12-4 and TRBJ2-7; D is perhaps TRBD1 or TRBD2 (5 bases each). This CDR3 spans 16 amino acids. Trimming took off 5 bases at V and 0 bases at J, with 17 bases between the two ends. CDR3 coding DNA: TGTGCCAGCAGTCAAACTCCGGGACCTACCTCCTACGAGCAGTACTTC. Translated: CASSQTPGPTSYEQYF.

This clonotype was counted only a few times. This rearrangement joins TRBV12-3 or TRBV12-4 to TRBJ1-1, with D tentatively TRBD1 (6 bases). This CDR3 spans 15 amino acids. Between the trimmed V and J ends, which lost 1 base and 1 base, there was a span of 10 bases. The CDR3 nucleotides are TGTGCCAGCAGTTTAGGTGTAGGGGGGAACACTGAAGCTTTCTTT. This sequence encodes CASSLGVGGNTEAFF.

This clonotype was seen a handful of times. This chain joins TRBV10-2 and TRBJ2-1; unclear D gene. The germline gives CDR1 WSHSY, CDR2 SAAADI. V shed 2 bases and J shed 3 bases, with 5 bases lying between them. The CDR3 has 13 residues. The CDR3 region has the DNA TGCGCCAGCAGTGAGAAGGGCTACAATGAGCAGTTCTTC. Protein product: CASSEKGYNEQFF.

The sample holds a few counts of this clonotype. The rearrangement joins TRBV3-1 to TRBJ1-5; D is ambiguous. Trimming shortened V by 0 bases and J by 7 bases, and 7 bases separated the two germline ends. The V gene's germline CDR1 is LGHDT and CDR2 YNNKEL (reference sequence). The CDR3 runs to 13 residues. CDR3 sequence: CASSQDNRQPQHF. The DNA of the CDR3 is TGTGCCAGCAGCCAAGATAATCGACAGCCCCAGCATTTT.

J is TRBJ2-4 and V is TRBV20-1; the D gene is possibly TRBD1 (5 bases). Germline V CDR1 and CDR2: DFQATT, SNEGSKA (reference sequence). Deletions cut 6 bases from V and 2 bases from J, with 17 bases between. CDR3 length equals 15 residues. DNA of the CDR3: TGCAGTGCCCCCCCCCCAGGGTTTTCCAAAAACATTCAGTACTTC. Protein product: CSAPPPGFSKNIQYF.

This clonotype has just a few counts. The V and J genes are TRBV12-3 or TRBV12-4 and TRBJ1-4; 8 bases match TRBD1. V gave up 5 bases and J gave up 7 bases; unmatched junction bases: 9. The CDR3 has 15 amino acids. The CDR3 sequence is CASSPGRGRGEKLFF. The CDR3 bases are TGTGCCAGCAGTCCCGGCAGGGGGCGCGGTGAAAAACTGTTTTTT.